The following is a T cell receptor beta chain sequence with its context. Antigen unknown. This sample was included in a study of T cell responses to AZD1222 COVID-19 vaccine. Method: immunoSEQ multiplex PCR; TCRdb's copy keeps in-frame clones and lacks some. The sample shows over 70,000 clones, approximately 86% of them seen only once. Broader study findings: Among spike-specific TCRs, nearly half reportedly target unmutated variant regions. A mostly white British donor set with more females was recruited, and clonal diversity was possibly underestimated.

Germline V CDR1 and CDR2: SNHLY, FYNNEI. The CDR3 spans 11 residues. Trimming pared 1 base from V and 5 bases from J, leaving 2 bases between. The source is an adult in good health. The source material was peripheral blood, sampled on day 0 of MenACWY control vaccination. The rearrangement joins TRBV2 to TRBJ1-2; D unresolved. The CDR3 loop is CASSEVYGYTF. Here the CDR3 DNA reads TGTGCCAGCAGTGAAGTTTATGGCTACACCTTC.